This T cell receptor (beta chain) was identified during a study of blood T cell repertoires in COVID-19. Authors' data handling: Amplification of reference gene primers provided the estimated nucleated cell counts. Using immunoSEQ multiplex PCR, the repertoire was profiled, and TCRdb retains in-frame clones only, with some absent. That table gives V, J and clone size, and the DNA gave D and trimming. The table records about 180,000 clones, about nine tenths of them present only once. Donors in Cohort 3 counted as recovered after two negative PCRs, clearance, or symptom resolution. This clonotype originated in a woman under 30 who had recovered from COVID-19. Sequenced sample: PBMCs or T cells enriched from blood (not recorded which).

The CDR3 loop reads CASSGGTGSSGNTIYF. The CDR3 nucleotides are TGTGCCAGCAGTGGTGGGACAGGGTCCTCTGGAAACACCATATATTTT. This sequence joins TRBV2 and TRBJ1-3; 9 bases align to TRBD1. CDR1 is SNHLY and CDR2 is FYNNEI in the germline V gene. J was trimmed by 0 bases and V by 4 bases; bases with no gene match: 4. The CDR3 has 16 residues. Drawing the rest from reference TRBV2 and TRBJ1-3, the complete variable domain is EPEVTQTPSHQVTQMGQEVILRCVPISNHLYFYWYRQILGQKVEFLVSFYNNEISEKSEIFDDQFSVERPDGSNFTLKIRSTKLEDSAMYFCASSGGTGSSGNTIYFGEGSWLTVV.